These T cell receptor beta chains were read from a single sample in a study of blood T cell repertoires in COVID-19. Sequenced by immunoSEQ multiplex PCR; TCRdb stores in-frame clones only, minus some. There are about 260,000 clones in the sample; about 85% occur only once, and roughly 4% lies in the top ten. The sample taken for sequencing was peripheral blood. Every receptor here comes from a man younger than 30 with active or convalescent COVID-19. The CDR3 runs from the conserved cysteine through the conserved F or W. Fields, in order: clone size, V gene, D gene, J gene, CDR3 DNA, CDR3 protein. A D gene is named only where the DNA matches it firmly. A row's size may be missing; if present it is once, few, many or a size class.

-,TRBV28,TRBD1,TRBJ2-3,TGTGCCAGCATTGGACAGGCCACAGATACGCAGTATTTT,CASIGQATDTQYF
-,TRBV6-5,TRBD1,TRBJ2-7,TGTGCCAGCAGTTACACCGGGACAGGGGGCGTCGAGCAGTACTTC,CASSYTGTGGVEQYF
-,TRBV6-5,TRBD1,TRBJ2-7,TGTGCCACCTACCCGGGACAGTACTCCTACGAGCAGTACTTC,CATYPGQYSYEQYF
-,TRBV6-5,TRBD1,TRBJ1-1,TGTGCCAGCAGCACACGACAGGGACGCACTGAAGCTTTCTTT,CASSTRQGRTEAFF
-,TRBV5-1,TRBD2,TRBJ2-1,TGCGCCAGCAGCTTGAGGACTAGCGGAGTCAACAATGAGCAGTTCTTC,CASSLRTSGVNNEQFF
-,TRBV30,TRBD1,TRBJ1-5,TGTGCCTGGAGTGGGACTCGGACAGGGGGCGATCAGCCCCAGCATTTT,CAWSGTRTGGDQPQHF
-,TRBV3-1/TRBV3-2,TRBD1,TRBJ2-7,TGTGCCAGCAGCCGCGGACAGGGGAGAGACGAGCAGTACTTC,CASSRGQGRDEQYF
-,TRBV27,TRBD1,TRBJ1-5,TGTGCCAGCAGTTTGGGGACAGGGGGCAAACAGCCCCAGCATTTT,CASSLGTGGKQPQHF
-,TRBV10-1,TRBD1,TRBJ1-6,TGCGCCAGCAGGACGGTCCCGACAGGGGATTCACCCCTCCACTTT,CASRTVPTGDSPLHF
-,TRBV6-6,TRBD1,TRBJ1-1,TGTGCCAGCAGTTCGGAACAGGGGGTTAGCACTGAAGCTTTCTTT,CASSSEQGVSTEAFF
few,TRBV28,-,TRBJ1-2,TGTGCCAGCAGTTTAGTTATTAGGCAGGGCTATGGCTACACCTTC,CASSLVIRQGYGYTF
-,TRBV11-2,-,TRBJ2-7,TGTGCCAGCAGCTCCTTTATGTTAGGTCAGGGAGGCGAGCAGTACTTC,CASSSFMLGQGGEQYF
-,TRBV7-6,-,TRBJ1-1,TGTGCCAGCAGCTTACGGGTGGACACTGAAGCTTTCTTT,CASSLRVDTEAFF
-,TRBV5-4,TRBD1,TRBJ2-5,TGTGCCAGCAGCTTTCCAACAGGGGGGAGTCAAGAGACCCAGTACTTC,CASSFPTGGSQETQYF
-,TRBV6-2/TRBV6-3,TRBD2,TRBJ2-2,TGTGCCAGCAGTCTGCGACTAGCGGGAGATTGGGCCGGGGAGCTGTTTTTT,CASSLRLAGDWAGELFF
-,TRBV11-3,-,TRBJ1-2,TGTGCCAGCAGCTTAGGGCCAACAGGGAACTATGGCTACACCTTC,CASSLGPTGNYGYTF
-,TRBV24-1,-,TRBJ1-2,TGTGCCACCAGTGAGCACAGGGATTATGGCTACACCTTC,CATSEHRDYGYTF
-,TRBV11-3,-,TRBJ2-7,TGTGCCAGCAGCTTCATCACATACGAGCAGTACTTC,CASSFITYEQYF
-,TRBV7-2,-,TRBJ1-1,TGTGCCAGCAGCTTTTCGGGACTCATGAACACTGAAGCTTTCTTT,CASSFSGLMNTEAFF
-,TRBV7-2,-,TRBJ2-5,TGTGCCAGCAGCTTTCAGGGTGGGCAAGAGACCCAGTACTTC,CASSFQGGQETQYF
-,TRBV6-5,-,TRBJ1-2,TGTGCCAGCAGCCTTACAGGGAGTCGTGGCTACACCTTC,CASSLTGSRGYTF
-,TRBV28,TRBD1,TRBJ1-1,TGTGCCAGCACCATTACACAGGGGGCTGAAGCTTTCTTT,CASTITQGAEAFF
-,TRBV7-3,TRBD2,TRBJ2-5,TGTGCCAGCAGCTTTGGCCTAGCGGGGAAGGAGACCCAGTACTTC,CASSFGLAGKETQYF
-,TRBV4-1,-,TRBJ1-3,TGCGCCAGCAGCCAAGATTTGGCAGATACTGGAAACACCATATATTTT,CASSQDLADTGNTIYF